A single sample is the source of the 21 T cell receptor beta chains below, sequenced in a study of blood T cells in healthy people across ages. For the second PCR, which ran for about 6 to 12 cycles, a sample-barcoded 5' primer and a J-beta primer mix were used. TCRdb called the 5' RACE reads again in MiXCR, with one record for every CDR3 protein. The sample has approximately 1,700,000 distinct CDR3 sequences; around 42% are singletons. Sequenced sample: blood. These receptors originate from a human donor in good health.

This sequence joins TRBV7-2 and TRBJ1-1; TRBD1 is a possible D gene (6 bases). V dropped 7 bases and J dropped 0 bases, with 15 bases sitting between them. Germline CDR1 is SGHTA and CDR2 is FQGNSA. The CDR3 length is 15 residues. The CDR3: CASNPLGGLNTEAFF. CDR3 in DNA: TGTGCCAGCAACCCCCTGGGGGGCCTGAACACTGAAGCTTTCTTT.

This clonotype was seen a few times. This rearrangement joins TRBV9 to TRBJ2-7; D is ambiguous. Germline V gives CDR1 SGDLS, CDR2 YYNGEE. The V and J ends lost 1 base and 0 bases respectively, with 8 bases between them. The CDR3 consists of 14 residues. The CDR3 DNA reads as TGTGCCAGCAGCGTAAGGATGAGCTCCTACGAGCAGTACTTC. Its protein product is CASSVRMSSYEQYF.

The CDR3 sequence: CASSPPDRRDRNEQFF. In DNA form, the CDR3 reads TGTGCCAGCTCACCTCCTGATCGCCGGGACAGGAATGAGCAGTTCTTC. This chain joins TRBV18 and TRBJ2-1; 8 bases are shared with TRBD1. The J segment lost 7 bases and the V segment lost 3 bases, leaving 11 bases of the junction unmatched. CDR1 is KGHSH and CDR2 is LQKENI in the germline V gene. This CDR3 is built from 16 residues.

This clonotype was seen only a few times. CDR3: CATSRDIGGYGYTF. For the CDR3, the DNA is TGTGCCACCAGCAGAGACATCGGGGGCTATGGCTACACCTTC. The genes are TRBV15 and TRBJ1-2; a possible D gene is TRBD1 (5 bases). This CDR3 has 14 residues. V dropped 0 bases and J dropped 4 bases, with 9 bases sitting between them. The germline V gene has CDR1 LNHNV and CDR2 YYDKDF (reference sequence).

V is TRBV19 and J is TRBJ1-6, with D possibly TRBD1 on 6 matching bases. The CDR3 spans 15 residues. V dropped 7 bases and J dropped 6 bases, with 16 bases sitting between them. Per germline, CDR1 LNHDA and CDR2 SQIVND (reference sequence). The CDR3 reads CASNLGGQGNSPLHF. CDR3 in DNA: TGTGCCAGTAATCTCGGGGGGCAGGGTAATTCACCCCTCCACTTT.

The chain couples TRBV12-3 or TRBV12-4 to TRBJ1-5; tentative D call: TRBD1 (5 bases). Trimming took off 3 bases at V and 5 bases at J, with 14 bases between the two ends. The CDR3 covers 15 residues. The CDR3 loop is CASSFRAGVDQPQHF. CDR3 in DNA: TGTGCCAGCAGTTTCAGGGCTGGGGTAGATCAGCCCCAGCATTTT.

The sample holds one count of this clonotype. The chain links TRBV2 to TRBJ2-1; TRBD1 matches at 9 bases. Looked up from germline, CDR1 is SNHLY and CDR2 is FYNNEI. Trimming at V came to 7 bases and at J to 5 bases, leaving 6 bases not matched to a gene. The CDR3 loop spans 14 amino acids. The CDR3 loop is CASNGQGSNNEQFF. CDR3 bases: TGTGCCAGCAACGGACAGGGGTCAAACAATGAGCAGTTCTTC.

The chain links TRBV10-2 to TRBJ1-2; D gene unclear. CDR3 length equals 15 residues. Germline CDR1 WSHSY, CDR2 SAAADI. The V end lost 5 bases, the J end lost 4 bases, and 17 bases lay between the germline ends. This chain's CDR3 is CASSPIGRAVYGYTF. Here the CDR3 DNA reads TGCGCCAGCAGTCCTATCGGCCGTGCGGTCTATGGCTACACCTTC.

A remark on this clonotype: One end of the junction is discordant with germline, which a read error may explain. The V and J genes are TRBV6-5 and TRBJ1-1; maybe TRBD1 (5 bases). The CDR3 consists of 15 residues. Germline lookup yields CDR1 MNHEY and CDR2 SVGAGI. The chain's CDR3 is CASRIMGGTNTEAFF. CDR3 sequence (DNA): TGTGCCAGCAGGATTATGGGAGGGACGAACACTGAGGCTTTCTTT.

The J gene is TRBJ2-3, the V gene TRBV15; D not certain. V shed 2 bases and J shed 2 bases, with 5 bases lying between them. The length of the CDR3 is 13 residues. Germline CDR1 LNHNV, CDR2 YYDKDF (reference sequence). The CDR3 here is CATSRQYTDTQYF. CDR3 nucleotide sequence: TGTGCCACCAGCAGACAATACACAGATACGCAGTATTTT.

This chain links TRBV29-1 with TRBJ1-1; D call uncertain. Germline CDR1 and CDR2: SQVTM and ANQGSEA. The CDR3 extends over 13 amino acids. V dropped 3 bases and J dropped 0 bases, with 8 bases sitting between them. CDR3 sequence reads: CSVEPRVNTEAFF. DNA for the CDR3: TGCAGCGTTGAGCCCAGAGTGAACACTGAAGCTTTCTTT.

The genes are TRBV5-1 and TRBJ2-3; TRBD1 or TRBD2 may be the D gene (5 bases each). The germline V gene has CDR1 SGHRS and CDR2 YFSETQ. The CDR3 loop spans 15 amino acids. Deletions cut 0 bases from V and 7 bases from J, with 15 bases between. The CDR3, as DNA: TGCGCCAGCAGCTTGGAAGGGACCTTGGAGAATACGCAGTATTTT. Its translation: CASSLEGTLENTQYF.

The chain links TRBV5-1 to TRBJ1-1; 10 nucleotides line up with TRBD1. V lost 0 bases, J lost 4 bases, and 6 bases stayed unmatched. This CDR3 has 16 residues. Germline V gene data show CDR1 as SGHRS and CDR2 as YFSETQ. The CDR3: CASSLETGGVSTEAFF. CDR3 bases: TGCGCCAGCAGCTTGGAGACAGGGGGCGTTAGCACTGAAGCTTTCTTT.

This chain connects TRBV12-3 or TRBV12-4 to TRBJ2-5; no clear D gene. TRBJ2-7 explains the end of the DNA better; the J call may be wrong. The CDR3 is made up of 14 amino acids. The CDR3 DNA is TGTGCCAGCAGTTTTGGTTTTTCGGGCGGCGAGCAGTACTTC. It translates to CASSFGFSGGEQYF.

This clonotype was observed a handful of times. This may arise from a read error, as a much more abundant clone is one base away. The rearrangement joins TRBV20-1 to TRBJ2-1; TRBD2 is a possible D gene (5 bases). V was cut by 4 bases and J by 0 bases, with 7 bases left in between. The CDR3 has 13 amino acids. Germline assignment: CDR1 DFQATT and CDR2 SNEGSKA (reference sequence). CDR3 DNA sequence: TGCAGTGCTATGGGGAGCTCCTACAATGAGCAGTTCTTC. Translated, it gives CSAMGSSYNEQFF.

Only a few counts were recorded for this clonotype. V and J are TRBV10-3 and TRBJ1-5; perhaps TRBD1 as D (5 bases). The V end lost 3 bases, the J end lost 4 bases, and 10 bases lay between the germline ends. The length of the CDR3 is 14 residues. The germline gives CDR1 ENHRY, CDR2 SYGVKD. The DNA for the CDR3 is TGTGCCATCAGTGATTCGACAGATAATCAGCCCCAGCATTTT. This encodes CAISDSTDNQPQHF.

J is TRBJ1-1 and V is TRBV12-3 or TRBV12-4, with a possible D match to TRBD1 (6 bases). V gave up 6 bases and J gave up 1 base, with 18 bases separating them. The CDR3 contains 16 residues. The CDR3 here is CASRGQGKAGNTEAFF. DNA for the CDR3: TGTGCCAGCAGGGGTCAGGGGAAGGCTGGGAACACTGAAGCTTTCTTT.

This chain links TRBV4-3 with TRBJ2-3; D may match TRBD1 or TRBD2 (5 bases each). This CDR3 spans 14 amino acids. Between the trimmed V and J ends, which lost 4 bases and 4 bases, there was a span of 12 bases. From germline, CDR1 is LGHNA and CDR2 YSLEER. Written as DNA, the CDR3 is TGCGCCAGCAGCCGGCAGGGAGAATCAGATACGCAGTATTTT. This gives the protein CASSRQGESDTQYF.

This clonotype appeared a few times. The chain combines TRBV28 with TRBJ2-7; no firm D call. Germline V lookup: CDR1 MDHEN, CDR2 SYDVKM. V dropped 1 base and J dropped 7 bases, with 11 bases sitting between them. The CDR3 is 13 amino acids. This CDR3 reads CASSLFPFGEQYF. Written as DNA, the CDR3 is TGTGCCAGCAGTTTATTTCCCTTCGGGGAGCAGTACTTC.

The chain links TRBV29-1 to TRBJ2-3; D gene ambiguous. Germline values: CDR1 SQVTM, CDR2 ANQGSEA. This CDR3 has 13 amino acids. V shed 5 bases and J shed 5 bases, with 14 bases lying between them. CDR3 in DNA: TGCAGCGTTAGGATGCGAGGTATAGATACGCAGTATTTT. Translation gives CSVRMRGIDTQYF.

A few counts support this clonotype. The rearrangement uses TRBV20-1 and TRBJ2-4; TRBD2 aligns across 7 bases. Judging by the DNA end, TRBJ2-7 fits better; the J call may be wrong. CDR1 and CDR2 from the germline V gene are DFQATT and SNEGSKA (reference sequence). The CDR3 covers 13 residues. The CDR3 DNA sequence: TGCAGTGCTAGTCCTGGGGAGGGCTACGAGCAGTACTTC. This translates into CSASPGEGYEQYF.